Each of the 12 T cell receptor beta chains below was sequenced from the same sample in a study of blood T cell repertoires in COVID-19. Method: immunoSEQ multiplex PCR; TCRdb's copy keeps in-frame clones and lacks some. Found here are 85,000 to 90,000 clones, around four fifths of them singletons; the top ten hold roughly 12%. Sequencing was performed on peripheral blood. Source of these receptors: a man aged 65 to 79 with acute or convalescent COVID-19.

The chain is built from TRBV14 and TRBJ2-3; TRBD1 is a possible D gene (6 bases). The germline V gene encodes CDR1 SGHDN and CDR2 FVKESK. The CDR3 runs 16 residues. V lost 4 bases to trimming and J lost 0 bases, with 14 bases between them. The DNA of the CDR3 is TGTGCCAGCAGCCGGACCGGGACAACTAGCACAGATACGCAGTATTTT. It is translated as CASSRTGTTSTDTQYF.

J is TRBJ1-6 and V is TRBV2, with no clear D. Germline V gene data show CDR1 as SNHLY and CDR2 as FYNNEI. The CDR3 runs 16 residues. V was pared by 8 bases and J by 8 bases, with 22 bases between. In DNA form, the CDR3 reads TGTGCCAGCCGGTGGTTAGGGAGTGGTAAGGATTCACCCCTCCACTTT. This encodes CASRWLGSGKDSPLHF.

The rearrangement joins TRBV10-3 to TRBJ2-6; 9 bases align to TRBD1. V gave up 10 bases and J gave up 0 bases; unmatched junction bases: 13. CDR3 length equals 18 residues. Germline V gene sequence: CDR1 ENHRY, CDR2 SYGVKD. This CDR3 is CATSPTGGGSSGANVLTF. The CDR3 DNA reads TGTGCCACTTCCCCTACAGGGGGCGGAAGCTCTGGGGCCAACGTCCTGACTTTC.

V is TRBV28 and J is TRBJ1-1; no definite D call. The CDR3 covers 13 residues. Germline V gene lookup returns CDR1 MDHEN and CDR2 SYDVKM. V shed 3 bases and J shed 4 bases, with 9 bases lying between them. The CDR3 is CASSFGGGTEAFF. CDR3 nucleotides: TGTGCCAGCAGTTTTGGTGGCGGCACTGAAGCTTTCTTT. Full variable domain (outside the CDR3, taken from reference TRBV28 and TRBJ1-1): DVKVTQSSRYLVKRTGEKVFLECVQDMDHENMFWYRQDPGLGLRLIYFSYDVKMKEKGDIPEGYSVSREKKERFSLILESASTNQTSMYLCASSFGGGTEAFFGQGTRLTVV.

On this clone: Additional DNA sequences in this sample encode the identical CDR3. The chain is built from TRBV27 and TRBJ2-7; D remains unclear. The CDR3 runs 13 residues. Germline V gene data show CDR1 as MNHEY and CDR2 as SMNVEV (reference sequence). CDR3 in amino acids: CASSLGPYYEQYV. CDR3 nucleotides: TGTGCTAGCAGTTTAGGGCCCTACTACGAGCAGTACGTC.

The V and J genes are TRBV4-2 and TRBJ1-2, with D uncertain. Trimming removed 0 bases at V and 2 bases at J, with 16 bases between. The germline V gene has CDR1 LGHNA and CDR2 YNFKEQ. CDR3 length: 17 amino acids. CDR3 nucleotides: TGTGCCAGCAGCCAAGATCTGGCAGGTAGTAGGAACTATGGCTACACCTTC. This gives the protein CASSQDLAGSRNYGYTF.

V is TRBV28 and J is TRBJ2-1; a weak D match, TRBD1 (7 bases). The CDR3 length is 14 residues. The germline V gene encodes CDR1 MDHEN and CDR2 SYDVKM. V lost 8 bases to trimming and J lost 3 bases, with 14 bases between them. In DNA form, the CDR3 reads TGTGCCAGCCACTCAGGGGGGCGCTACAATGAGCAGTTCTTC. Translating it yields CASHSGGRYNEQFF.

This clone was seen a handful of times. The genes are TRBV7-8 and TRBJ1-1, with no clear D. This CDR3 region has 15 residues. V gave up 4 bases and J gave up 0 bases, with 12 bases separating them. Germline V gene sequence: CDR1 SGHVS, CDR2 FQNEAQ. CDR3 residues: CASSSYRFMNTEAFF. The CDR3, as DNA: TGTGCCAGCAGCTCCTACAGATTCATGAACACTGAAGCTTTCTTT.

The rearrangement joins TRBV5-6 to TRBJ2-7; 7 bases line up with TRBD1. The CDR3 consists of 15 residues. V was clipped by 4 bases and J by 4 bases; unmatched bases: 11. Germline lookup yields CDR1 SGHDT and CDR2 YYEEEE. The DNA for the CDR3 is TGTGCCAGCAGCCCCAGTCGCAGGGGGTCTTACGAGCAGTACTTC. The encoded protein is CASSPSRRGSYEQYF.

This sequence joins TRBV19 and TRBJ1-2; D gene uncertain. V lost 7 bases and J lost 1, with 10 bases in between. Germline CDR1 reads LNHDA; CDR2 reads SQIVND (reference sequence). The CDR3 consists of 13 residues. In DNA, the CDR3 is TGTGCCAGTAACCCGGGTTATAACTATGGCTACACCTTC. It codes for CASNPGYNYGYTF.

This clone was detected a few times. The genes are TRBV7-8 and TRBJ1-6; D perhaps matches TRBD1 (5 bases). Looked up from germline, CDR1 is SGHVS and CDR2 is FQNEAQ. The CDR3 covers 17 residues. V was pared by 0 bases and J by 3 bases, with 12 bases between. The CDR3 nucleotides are TGTGCCAGCAGCTTAGCAGGGGAAAGGTTCTATAATTCACCCCTCCACTTT. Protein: CASSLAGERFYNSPLHF.

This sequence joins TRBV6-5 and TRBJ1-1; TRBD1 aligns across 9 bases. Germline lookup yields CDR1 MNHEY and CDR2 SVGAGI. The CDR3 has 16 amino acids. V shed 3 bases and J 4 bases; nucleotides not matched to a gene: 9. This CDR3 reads CASSYQAGTGFTEAFF. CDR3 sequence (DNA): TGTGCCAGCAGTTATCAGGCCGGGACAGGGTTCACTGAAGCTTTCTTT.